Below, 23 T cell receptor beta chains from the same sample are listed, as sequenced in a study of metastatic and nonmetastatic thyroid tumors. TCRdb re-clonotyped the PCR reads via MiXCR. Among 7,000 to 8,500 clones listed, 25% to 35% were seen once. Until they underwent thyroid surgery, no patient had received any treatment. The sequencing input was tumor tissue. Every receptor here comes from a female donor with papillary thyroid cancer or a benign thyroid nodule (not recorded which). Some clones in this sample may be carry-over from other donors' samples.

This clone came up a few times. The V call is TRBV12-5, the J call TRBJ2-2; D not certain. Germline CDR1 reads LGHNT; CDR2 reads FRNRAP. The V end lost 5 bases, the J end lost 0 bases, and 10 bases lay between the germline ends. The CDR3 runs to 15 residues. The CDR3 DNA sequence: TGTGCTAGTGGTCTGCAGATTTCGAACACCGGGGAGCTGTTTTTT. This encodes CASGLQISNTGELFF.

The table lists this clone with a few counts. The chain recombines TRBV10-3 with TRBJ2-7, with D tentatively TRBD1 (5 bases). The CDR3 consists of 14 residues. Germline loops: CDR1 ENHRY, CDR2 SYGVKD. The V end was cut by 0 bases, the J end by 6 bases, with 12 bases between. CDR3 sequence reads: CAISESTQGSEQYF. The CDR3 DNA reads TGTGCCATCAGTGAGTCGACTCAGGGTTCCGAGCAGTACTTC.

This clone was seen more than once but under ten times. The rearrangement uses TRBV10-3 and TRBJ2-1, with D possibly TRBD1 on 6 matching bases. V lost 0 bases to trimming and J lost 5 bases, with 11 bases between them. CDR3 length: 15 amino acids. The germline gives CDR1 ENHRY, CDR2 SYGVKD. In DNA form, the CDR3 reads TGTGCCATCAGTGAGTCGGGGGCTAGAAACAATGAGCAGTTCTTC. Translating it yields CAISESGARNNEQFF.

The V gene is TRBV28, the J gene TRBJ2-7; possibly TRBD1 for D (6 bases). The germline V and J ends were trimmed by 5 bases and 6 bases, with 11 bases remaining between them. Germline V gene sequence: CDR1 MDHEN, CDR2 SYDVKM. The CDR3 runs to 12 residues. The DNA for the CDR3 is TGTGCCAGCAGTCATCAGGGGTTCGAGCAGTACTTC. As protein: CASSHQGFEQYF. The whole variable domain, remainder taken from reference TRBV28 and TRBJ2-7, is DVKVTQSSRYLVKRTGEKVFLECVQDMDHENMFWYRQDPGLGLRLIYFSYDVKMKEKGDIPEGYSVSREKKERFSLILESASTNQTSMYLCASSHQGFEQYFGPGTRLTVT.

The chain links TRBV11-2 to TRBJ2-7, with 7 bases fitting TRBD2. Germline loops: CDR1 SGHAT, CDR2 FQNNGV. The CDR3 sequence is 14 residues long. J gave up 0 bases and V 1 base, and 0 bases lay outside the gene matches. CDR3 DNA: TGTGCCAGCAGCTTAGCGGGGGGCTCCTACGAGCAGTACTTC. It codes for CASSLAGGSYEQYF.

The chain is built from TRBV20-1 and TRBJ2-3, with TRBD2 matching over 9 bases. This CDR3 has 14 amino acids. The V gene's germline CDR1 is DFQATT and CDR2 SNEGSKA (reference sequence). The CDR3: CRGISSGGTDTQYF. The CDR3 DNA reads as TGCAGAGGGATTTCTAGCGGGGGCACAGATACGCAGTATTTT.

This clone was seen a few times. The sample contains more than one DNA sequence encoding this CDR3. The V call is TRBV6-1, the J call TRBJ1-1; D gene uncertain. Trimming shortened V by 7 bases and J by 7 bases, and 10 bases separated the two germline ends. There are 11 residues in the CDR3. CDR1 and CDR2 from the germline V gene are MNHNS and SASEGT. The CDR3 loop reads CASTSGNEAFF. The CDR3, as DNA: TGTGCCAGCACATCAGGAAATGAAGCTTTCTTT.

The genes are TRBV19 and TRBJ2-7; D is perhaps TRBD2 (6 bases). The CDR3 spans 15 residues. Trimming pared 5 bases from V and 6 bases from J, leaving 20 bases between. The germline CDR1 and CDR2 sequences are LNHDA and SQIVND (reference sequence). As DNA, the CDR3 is TGTGCCAGTAGTCCCGGACTAACGAAGGTCGGCGAGCAGTACTTC. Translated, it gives CASSPGLTKVGEQYF.

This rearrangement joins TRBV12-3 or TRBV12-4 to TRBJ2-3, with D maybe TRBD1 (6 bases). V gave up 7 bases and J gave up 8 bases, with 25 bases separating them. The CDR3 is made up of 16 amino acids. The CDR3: CASTLGWGRVPTTQYF. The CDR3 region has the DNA TGTGCCAGCACCCTCGGTTGGGGGCGGGTGCCTACTACGCAGTATTTT.

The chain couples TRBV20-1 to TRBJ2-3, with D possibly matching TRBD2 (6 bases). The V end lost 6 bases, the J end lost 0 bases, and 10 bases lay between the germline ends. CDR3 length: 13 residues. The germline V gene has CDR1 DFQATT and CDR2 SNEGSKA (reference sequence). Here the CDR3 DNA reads TGCAGTGCCGGCGGGGCTAGCACAGATACGCAGTATTTT. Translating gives CSAGGASTDTQYF.

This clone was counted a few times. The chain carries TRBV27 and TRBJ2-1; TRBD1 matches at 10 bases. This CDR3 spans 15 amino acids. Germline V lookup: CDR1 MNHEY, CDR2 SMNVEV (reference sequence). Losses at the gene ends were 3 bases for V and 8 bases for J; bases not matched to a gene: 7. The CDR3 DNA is TGTGCCAGCAGTTTTTGGACAGGGGGAGTCGATGAGCAGTTCTTC. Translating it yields CASSFWTGGVDEQFF.

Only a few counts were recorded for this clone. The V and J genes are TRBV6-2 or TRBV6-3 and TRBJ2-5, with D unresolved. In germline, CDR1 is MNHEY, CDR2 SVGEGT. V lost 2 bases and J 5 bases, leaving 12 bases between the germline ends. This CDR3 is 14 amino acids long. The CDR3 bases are TGTGCCAGCAGTTACGTTTCCGGTCGGGAGACCCAGTACTTC. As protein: CASSYVSGRETQYF.

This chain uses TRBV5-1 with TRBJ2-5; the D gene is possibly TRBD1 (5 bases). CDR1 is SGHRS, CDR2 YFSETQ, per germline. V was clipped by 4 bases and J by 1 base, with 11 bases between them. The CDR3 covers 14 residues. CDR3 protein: CASSLPQAQETQYF. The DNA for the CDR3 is TGCGCCAGCAGCCTGCCACAGGCCCAAGAGACCCAGTACTTC.

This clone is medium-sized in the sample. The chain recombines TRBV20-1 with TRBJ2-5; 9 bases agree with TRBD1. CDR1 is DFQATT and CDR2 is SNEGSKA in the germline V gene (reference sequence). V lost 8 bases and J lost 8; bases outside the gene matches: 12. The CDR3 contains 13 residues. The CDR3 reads CSLYLGQGVTQYF. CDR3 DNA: TGCAGTCTTTATTTGGGACAGGGTGTCACCCAGTACTTC.

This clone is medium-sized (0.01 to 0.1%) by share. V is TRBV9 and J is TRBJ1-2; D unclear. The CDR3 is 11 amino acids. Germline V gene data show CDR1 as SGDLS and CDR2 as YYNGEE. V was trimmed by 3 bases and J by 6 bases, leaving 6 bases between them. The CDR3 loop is CASSAPDGYTF. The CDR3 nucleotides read TGTGCCAGCAGCGCTCCCGATGGCTACACCTTC.

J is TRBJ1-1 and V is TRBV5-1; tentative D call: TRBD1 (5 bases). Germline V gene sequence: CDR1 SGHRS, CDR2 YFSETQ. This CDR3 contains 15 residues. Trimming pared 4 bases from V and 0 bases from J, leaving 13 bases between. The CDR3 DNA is TGCGCCAGCAGCAAAGGTCCGGGGCTGAACACTGAAGCTTTCTTT. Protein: CASSKGPGLNTEAFF.

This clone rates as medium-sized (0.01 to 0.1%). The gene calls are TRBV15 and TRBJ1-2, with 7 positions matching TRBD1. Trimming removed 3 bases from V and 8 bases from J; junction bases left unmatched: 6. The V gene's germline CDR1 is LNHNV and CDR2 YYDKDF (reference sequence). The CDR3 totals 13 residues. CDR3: CATSSPGQRGYTF. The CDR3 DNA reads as TGTGCCACCAGCAGTCCGGGACAGAGGGGCTACACCTTC.

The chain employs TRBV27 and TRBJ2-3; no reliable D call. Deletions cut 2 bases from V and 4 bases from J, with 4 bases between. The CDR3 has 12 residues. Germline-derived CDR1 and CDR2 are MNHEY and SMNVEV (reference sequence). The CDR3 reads CASSLTSDTQYF. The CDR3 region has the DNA TGTGCCAGCAGTTTAACTTCAGATACGCAGTATTTT.

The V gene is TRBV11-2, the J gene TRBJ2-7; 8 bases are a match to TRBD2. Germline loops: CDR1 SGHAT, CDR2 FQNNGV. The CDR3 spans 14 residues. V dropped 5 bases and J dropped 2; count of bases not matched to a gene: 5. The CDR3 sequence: CASSKEGLAYEQYF. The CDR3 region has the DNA TGTGCCAGCAGCAAAGAGGGACTAGCCTACGAGCAGTACTTC.

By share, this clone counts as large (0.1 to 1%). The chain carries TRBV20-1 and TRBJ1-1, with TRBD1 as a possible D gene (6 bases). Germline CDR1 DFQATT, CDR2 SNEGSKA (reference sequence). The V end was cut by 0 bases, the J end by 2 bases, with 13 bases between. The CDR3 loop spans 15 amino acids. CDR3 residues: CSARDHIGGNTEAFF. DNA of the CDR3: TGCAGTGCTAGAGATCACATAGGGGGTAACACTGAAGCTTTCTTT.

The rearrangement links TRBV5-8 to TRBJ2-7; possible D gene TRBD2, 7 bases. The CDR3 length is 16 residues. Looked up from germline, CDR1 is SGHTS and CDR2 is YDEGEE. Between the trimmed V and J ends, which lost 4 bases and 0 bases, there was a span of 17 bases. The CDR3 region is CASSGGDTTFSYEQYF. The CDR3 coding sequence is TGTGCCAGCAGCGGGGGGGACACAACCTTCTCCTACGAGCAGTACTTC.

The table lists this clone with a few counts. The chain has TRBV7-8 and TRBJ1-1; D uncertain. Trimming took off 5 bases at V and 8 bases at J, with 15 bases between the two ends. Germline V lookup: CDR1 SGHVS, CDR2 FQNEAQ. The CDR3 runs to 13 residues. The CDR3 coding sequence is TGTGCCAGCAGCCCCCACCGACCGGACGAAGCTTTCTTT. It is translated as CASSPHRPDEAFF.

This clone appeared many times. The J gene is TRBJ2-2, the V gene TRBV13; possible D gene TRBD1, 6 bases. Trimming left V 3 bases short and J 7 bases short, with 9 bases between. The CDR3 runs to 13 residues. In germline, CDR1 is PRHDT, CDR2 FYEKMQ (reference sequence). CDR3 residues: CASSFPGDGELFF. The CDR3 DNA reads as TGTGCCAGCAGCTTCCCAGGGGACGGGGAGCTGTTTTTT. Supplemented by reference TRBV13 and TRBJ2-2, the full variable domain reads AAGVIQSPRHLIKEKRETATLKCYPIPRHDTVYWYQQGPGQDPQFLISFYEKMQSDKGSIPDRFSAQQFSDYHSELNMSSLELGDSALYFCASSFPGDGELFFGEGSRLTVL.